What follows are 2 T cell receptor beta chains derived from one specimen sequenced in a study of cytomegalovirus exposure and HLA in healthy donors. This PCR relied on a set of 60 Vbeta primers and 13 Jbeta primers. Generated by immunoSEQ multiplex PCR, the TCRdb table keeps only in-frame clones and is missing some. The sample yields about 130,000 clones, under 85% seen once. The specimen was PBMCs. Receptors originate from a woman in her forties or fifties in good health and CMV-seropositive.

The chain employs TRBV6-9 and TRBJ1-6; D remains unclear. The CDR3 runs 17 residues. V lost 7 bases and J 9 bases, leaving 25 bases between the germline ends. Germline CDR1 and CDR2: MNHGY and SVAAGI. CDR3 region: CASIGKDVVVVGSPLHF. The CDR3 region has the DNA TGTGCCAGCATCGGGAAGGACGTAGTGGTGGTTGGTTCACCCCTCCACTTT.

This chain links TRBV6-5 with TRBJ1-6; 7 bases match TRBD1. V lost 6 bases to trimming and J lost 10 bases; unmatched junction nucleotides: 6. The CDR3 consists of 13 residues. Germline V CDR1 and CDR2: MNHEY, SVGAGI. The DNA of the CDR3 is TGTGCCAGCAGACAGGGGTTTGGCTCACCCCTCCACTTT. Translated: CASRQGFGSPLHF.